Listed here are 4 T cell receptor beta chains from one sample, sequenced in a study of T cell changes during pregnancy in multiple sclerosis. Here immunoSEQ multiplex PCR was the method, and the copy in TCRdb shows in-frame clones only, minus some. The profile covers about 92,000 clones, with approximately 92% appearing a single time and roughly 2.7% taken by the ten largest. The specimen comprised peripheral blood, sampled in the first trimester of pregnancy. The source is a female donor with multiple sclerosis, enrolled in a pregnancy study.

The CDR3 spells CASSETGGMNEKLFF. In DNA, the CDR3 is TGTGCCAGCTCGGAGACAGGGGGGATGAATGAAAAACTGTTTTTT. J is TRBJ1-4 and V is TRBV18; 9 bases match TRBD1. CDR1 is KGHSH, CDR2 LQKENI, per germline. V lost 6 bases and J lost 5; bases outside the gene matches: 7. The CDR3 loop spans 15 amino acids.

This clone was observed a single time. The rearrangement joins TRBV19 to TRBJ2-1; D call uncertain. Germline values: CDR1 LNHDA, CDR2 SQIVND (reference sequence). V lost 3 bases and J 6 bases, leaving 6 bases between the germline ends. This CDR3 region has 12 residues. DNA for the CDR3: TGTGCCAGTAGTATCTTCGGCAATGAGCAGTTCTTC. This sequence encodes CASSIFGNEQFF.

The chain links TRBV29-1 to TRBJ2-3, with 15 bases lining up with TRBD2. The CDR3 sequence is 17 residues long. With V trimmed by 3 bases and J by 4 bases, 8 bases remained unmatched. Germline V gene data show CDR1 as SQVTM and CDR2 as ANQGSEA. The DNA of the CDR3 is TGCAGCGTTGACGGTAGGACTAGCGGGAGGGTGCCAGATACGCAGTATTTT. Its protein is CSVDGRTSGRVPDTQYF.

A few counts support this clone. This sequence joins TRBV19 and TRBJ2-1, with TRBD2 as a possible D gene (6 bases). CDR1 is LNHDA and CDR2 is SQIVND in the germline V gene (reference sequence). V was trimmed by 3 bases and J by 6 bases, leaving 6 bases between them. The CDR3 extends over 12 amino acids. The CDR3 sequence is CASSMGGNEQFF. The DNA of the CDR3 is TGTGCCAGTAGTATGGGGGGCAATGAGCAGTTCTTC.